The next 5 T cell receptor beta chains were all read from a single sample in a study of TIL therapy for anti-PD-1-resistant metastatic lung cancer. Sequencing used immunoSEQ v3. Sequencing was performed with immunoSEQ multiplex PCR; in TCRdb, only in-frame clones are kept and a portion is missing. Seen here are tens of thousands of clones, 80% to 90% observed once, and the top ten hold 4.5% to 6%. Time point in this sample: pre-treatment sample, taken before nivolumab and TIL therapy. Specimen: blood, collected at baseline. The receptors originated from a person aged 30 to 80 with non-small cell lung cancer.

This chain connects TRBV7-8 to TRBJ2-3; no clear D. Trimming removed 1 base from V and 0 bases from J, with 8 bases in between. CDR3 size: 15 residues. Per the germline V gene, CDR1 is SGHVS and CDR2 is FQNEAQ. CDR3 coding DNA: TGTGCCAGCAGCTTAGGGTTGGTTAGCACAGATACGCAGTATTTT. It specifies CASSLGLVSTDTQYF.

The chain uses TRBV7-9 and TRBJ2-7; D may be TRBD1 (5 bases). This CDR3 contains 13 residues. Germline CDR1 is SEHNR and CDR2 is FQNEAQ (reference sequence). V gave up 5 bases and J gave up 4 bases, with 12 bases separating them. CDR3 protein: CASSQDSDYEQYF. CDR3 bases: TGTGCCAGCAGCCAAGACAGCGATTACGAGCAGTACTTC. Full variable domain (rest looked up from reference TRBV7-9 and TRBJ2-7): DTGVSQNPRHKITKRGQNVTFRCDPISEHNRLYWYRQTLGQGPEFLTYFQNEAQLEKSRLLSDRFSAERPKGSFSTLEIQRTEQGDSAMYLCASSQDSDYEQYFGPGTRLTVT.

Comment on this clone: An end of the junction differs from the germline gene, which may be a read error. The V and J genes are TRBV7-9 and TRBJ2-7, with TRBD1 matching 8 bases. This CDR3 contains 12 residues. The germline CDR1 and CDR2 sequences are SEHNR and FQNEAQ (reference sequence). The CDR3 loop reads CASSLEVGQAGF. Here the CDR3 DNA reads TGTGCCAGCAGCTTAGAGGTGGGACAGGCGGGATTC.

The V call is TRBV2, the J call TRBJ2-5; 7 nucleotides agree with TRBD2. Unmatched junction bases numbered 9, after V lost 8 bases and J lost 0 bases. Germline values: CDR1 SNHLY, CDR2 FYNNEI. The CDR3 is 15 amino acids. CDR3 in amino acids: CASPAGTTYQETQYF. CDR3 coding DNA: TGTGCCAGCCCAGCCGGGACTACTTACCAAGAGACCCAGTACTTC.

The V gene is TRBV5-1, the J gene TRBJ1-1; a possible D gene is TRBD1 (5 bases). This CDR3 is built from 14 residues. Germline assignment: CDR1 SGHRS and CDR2 YFSETQ. V lost 4 bases and J 2 bases, leaving 12 bases between the germline ends. CDR3 sequence reads: CASSAKDTNTEAFF. CDR3 DNA: TGCGCCAGCAGCGCAAAGGACACTAACACTGAAGCTTTCTTT. Combining the CDR3 with reference TRBV5-1 and TRBJ1-1 gives the whole variable domain KAGVTQTPRYLIKTRGQQVTLSCSPISGHRSVSWYQQTPGQGLQFLFEYFSETQRNKGNFPGRFSGRQFSNSRSEMNVSTLELGDSALYLCASSAKDTNTEAFFGQGTRLTVV.